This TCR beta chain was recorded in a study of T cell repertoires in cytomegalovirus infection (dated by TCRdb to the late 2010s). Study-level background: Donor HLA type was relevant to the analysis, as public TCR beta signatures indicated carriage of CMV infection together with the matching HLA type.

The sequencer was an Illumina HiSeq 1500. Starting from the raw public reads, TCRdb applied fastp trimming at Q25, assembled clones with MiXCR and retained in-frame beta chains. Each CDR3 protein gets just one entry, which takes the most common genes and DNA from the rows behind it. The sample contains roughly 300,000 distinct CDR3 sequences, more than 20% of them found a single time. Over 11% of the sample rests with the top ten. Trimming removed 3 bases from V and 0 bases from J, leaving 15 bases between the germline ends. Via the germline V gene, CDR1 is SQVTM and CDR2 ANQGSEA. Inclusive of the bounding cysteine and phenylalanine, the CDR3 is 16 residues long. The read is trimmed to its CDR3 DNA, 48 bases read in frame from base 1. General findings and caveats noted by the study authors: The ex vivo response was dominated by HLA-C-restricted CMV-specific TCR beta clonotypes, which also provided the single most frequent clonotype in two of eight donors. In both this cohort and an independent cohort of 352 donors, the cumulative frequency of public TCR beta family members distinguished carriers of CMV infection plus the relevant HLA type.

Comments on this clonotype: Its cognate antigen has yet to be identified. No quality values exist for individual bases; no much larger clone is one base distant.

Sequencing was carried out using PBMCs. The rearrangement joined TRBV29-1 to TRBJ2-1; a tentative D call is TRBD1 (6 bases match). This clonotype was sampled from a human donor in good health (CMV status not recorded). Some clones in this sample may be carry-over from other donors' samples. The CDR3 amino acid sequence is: CSVDQMGASSYNEQFF. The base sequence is TGCAGCGTTGACCAGATGGGGGCCAGCTCCTACAATGAGCAGTTCTTC.